What follows are 25 T cell receptor beta chains derived from one specimen sequenced in a study of shared clonotypes between healthy human individuals. Sequencing used immunoSEQ multiplex PCR; TCRdb keeps in-frame clones, though not all of them. The sample yields about 1,800,000 clones, approximately 94% seen once. Naive CD8 isolation took CD45RO-negative cells positively selected for CCR7 and excluded terminally differentiated effector memory CD45RA+ cells. The sample taken for sequencing was naive CD8+ T cells sorted from blood. The receptors shown here come from a man between 18 and 35 years old in good health.

This clone turned up a few times. The V call is TRBV6-1, the J call TRBJ1-2; D is ambiguous. Trimming left V 8 bases short and J 7 bases short, with 17 bases between. This CDR3 is 13 amino acids long. Germline V CDR1 and CDR2: MNHNS, SASEGT. DNA of the CDR3: TGTGCCAGCGGGAATGGGAGGTCGGGTGGCTACACCTTC. Translated: CASGNGRSGGYTF.

Note on this clone: The same CDR3 also results from other DNA sequences found in this sample. The chain employs TRBV7-2 and TRBJ2-1; 9 bases agree with TRBD2. The CDR3 consists of 15 residues. The germline V gene has CDR1 SGHTA and CDR2 FQGNSA. Germline trimming cut 1 base from V and 2 bases from J; bases unmatched to any gene: 0. The CDR3 DNA reads TGTGCCAGCAGCTTAGGACTAGCGGCCTACAATGAGCAGTTCTTC. Translating gives CASSLGLAAYNEQFF.

Comments on this clone: This same CDR3 is encoded by further DNA sequences in the sample. V gene TRBV7-2 combines with J gene TRBJ2-1; TRBD2 matches at 8 bases. In germline, CDR1 is SGHTA, CDR2 FQGNSA. With 1 base clipped from V and 7 bases from J, the junction kept 0 bases outside the gene matches. The CDR3 runs 13 residues. CDR3 residues: CASSLVAGNEQFF. CDR3 DNA sequence: TGTGCCAGCAGCTTAGTAGCGGGGAATGAGCAGTTCTTC.

The chain joins TRBV7-8 to TRBJ2-2; D remains unclear. There are 14 residues in the CDR3. CDR1 is SGHVS and CDR2 is FQNEAQ in the germline V gene. Between the trimmed V and J ends, which lost 3 bases and 4 bases, there was a span of 9 bases. CDR3 loop: CASSFSGGTGELFF. The CDR3 DNA sequence: TGTGCCAGCAGCTTTAGTGGCGGCACCGGGGAGCTGTTTTTT.

This clone was picked up one time. The gene calls are TRBV7-8 and TRBJ2-3; 9 bases map to TRBD2. The CDR3 has 17 residues. Trimming cost V 5 bases and J 1 base; bases outside gene matches: 10. From germline, CDR1 is SGHVS and CDR2 FQNEAQ. The CDR3 region is CASSTALGGGGTDTQYF. The CDR3 bases are TGTGCCAGCAGCACGGCGTTGGGCGGGGGGGGCACAGATACGCAGTATTTT.

With regard to this clone: The identical CDR3 is also encoded by other nucleotide sequences in the sample. The chain employs TRBV4-1 and TRBJ2-3; 7 bases agree with TRBD2. Germline CDR1 is MGHRA and CDR2 is YSYEKL. Trimming cost V 1 base and J 3 bases; bases outside gene matches: 1. There are 14 residues in the CDR3. The CDR3 loop reads CASSQGLATDTQYF. The CDR3 DNA reads as TGCGCCAGCAGCCAAGGACTAGCTACAGATACGCAGTATTTT.

The CDR3 DNA sequence: TGTGCCAGCAGTTACTCGATGCAAACCGGGGAGCTGTTTTTT. As protein: CASSYSMQTGELFF. This sequence joins TRBV6-5 and TRBJ2-2; D not resolved. CDR1 is MNHEY and CDR2 is SVGAGI in the germline V gene. The V and J ends lost 0 bases and 5 bases respectively, with 7 bases between them. The CDR3 extends over 14 amino acids.

The chain links TRBV7-9 to TRBJ1-1; perhaps TRBD1 as D (5 bases). Germline V gives CDR1 SEHNR, CDR2 FQNEAQ (reference sequence). The V and J ends lost 8 bases and 4 bases respectively, with 11 bases between them. The CDR3 runs to 12 residues. CDR3: CASLDGATEAFF. In nucleotides, the CDR3 is TGTGCCAGCTTGGACGGGGCCACTGAAGCTTTCTTT.

This rearrangement joins TRBV9 to TRBJ2-2, with 8 positions matching TRBD2. Germline CDR1 and CDR2: SGDLS and YYNGEE. CDR3 length: 17 residues. With V trimmed by 0 bases and J by 2 bases, 6 bases remained unmatched. The CDR3 DNA reads TGTGCCAGCAGCGTAGCTACTAGCGGATTAAACACCGGGGAGCTGTTTTTT. As protein: CASSVATSGLNTGELFF. The full variable domain, with the rest looked up from reference TRBV9 and TRBJ2-2, is DSGVTQTPKHLITATGQRVTLRCSPRSGDLSVYWYQQSLDQGLQFLIQYYNGEERAKGNILERFSAQQFPDLHSELNLSSLELGDSALYFCASSVATSGLNTGELFFGEGSRLTVL.

The chain joins TRBV7-8 to TRBJ2-7; maybe TRBD1 (6 bases). Germline-derived CDR1 and CDR2 are SGHVS and FQNEAQ. V lost 5 bases, J lost 0 bases, and 11 bases lay in between. The CDR3 runs 14 residues. CDR3: CASSPETGSYEQYF. The CDR3 nucleotides are TGTGCCAGCAGCCCAGAGACAGGCTCCTACGAGCAGTACTTC.

The chain carries TRBV4-3 and TRBJ2-7; tentative D call: TRBD1 (6 bases). CDR3 length: 17 residues. In germline, CDR1 is LGHNA, CDR2 YSLEER. The V end lost 3 bases, the J end lost 0 bases, and 18 bases lay between the germline ends. The CDR3 DNA reads TGCGCCAGCAGCCAGGCTCCGGGACACGAAAGCTCCTACGAGCAGTACTTC. Amino acids: CASSQAPGHESSYEQYF.

Note on this clone: The same CDR3 arises from other DNA sequences in this sample as well. The chain uses TRBV27 and TRBJ2-6; D may correspond to TRBD1 or TRBD2 (6 bases each). This CDR3 spans 16 amino acids. Germline assignment: CDR1 MNHEY and CDR2 SMNVEV (reference sequence). Trimming pared 2 bases from V and 1 base from J, leaving 9 bases between. The CDR3 sequence: CASSLGGGSGANVLTF. The CDR3 coding sequence is TGTGCCAGCAGTTTAGGAGGGGGGTCTGGGGCCAACGTCCTGACTTTC.

The chain joins TRBV11-2 to TRBJ2-7; D might be TRBD2 (7 bases). V was clipped by 4 bases and J by 7 bases, with 20 bases between them. CDR3 length: 15 residues. The germline gives CDR1 SGHAT, CDR2 FQNNGV. CDR3 amino acids: CASSWGGGAMSEQYF. CDR3 coding DNA: TGTGCCAGCAGCTGGGGAGGGGGGGCCATGAGTGAGCAGTACTTC. Together with reference TRBV11-2 and TRBJ2-7, the CDR3 gives the full variable domain: EAGVAQSPRYKIIEKRQSVAFWCNPISGHATLYWYQQILGQGPKLLIQFQNNGVVDDSQLPKDRFSAERLKGVDSTLKIQPAKLEDSAVYLCASSWGGGAMSEQYFGPGTRLTVT.

Comment on this clone: One junction end disagrees with the germline gene, perhaps due to a read error. The chain combines TRBV4-1 with TRBJ2-7, with D possibly TRBD1 on 5 matching bases. CDR1 MGHRA and CDR2 YSYEKL come from the germline V gene. The CDR3 runs to 13 residues. CDR3 bases: TGCGCCAGCAGCCAAGATTTCGAGACAGTACCACTGTTC. Encoded protein: CASSQDFETVPLF.

This chain uses TRBV10-3 with TRBJ2-7; D unresolved. The CDR3 covers 16 residues. Germline V CDR1 and CDR2: ENHRY, SYGVKD. Trimming removed 0 bases from V and 0 bases from J, with 12 bases in between. The CDR3 coding sequence is TGTGCCATCAGTGAGTCGGATTCAGACTTCTCCTACGAGCAGTACTTC. This encodes CAISESDSDFSYEQYF.

The rearrangement links TRBV2 to TRBJ1-4; 10 positions match TRBD1. The CDR3 extends over 14 amino acids. The V and J ends lost 6 bases and 8 bases, in that order; junction bases with no gene match: 6. CDR1 and CDR2 from the germline V gene are SNHLY and FYNNEI. The CDR3 DNA follows: TGTGCCAGCAGAATTACGACAGGGGGCGAAAAACTGTTTTTT. This translates into CASRITTGGEKLFF.

Points on this clone: This CDR3 is also generated by other DNA sequences in the sample. The J gene is TRBJ1-2, the V gene TRBV6-5; tentatively, D is TRBD1 (5 bases). Germline V CDR1 and CDR2: MNHEY, SVGAGI. Between the trimmed V and J ends, which lost 5 bases and 5 bases, there was a span of 15 bases. The CDR3 consists of 14 residues. This chain's CDR3 is CASSPGQGDYGYTF. The CDR3 DNA is TGTGCCAGCAGTCCGGGGCAGGGTGATTATGGCTACACCTTC.

V is TRBV4-1 and J is TRBJ2-1, with TRBD1 identical over 10 bases. Germline V CDR1 and CDR2: MGHRA, YSYEKL. The CDR3 runs 17 residues. After removal of 0 bases from V and 2 bases from J, the junction contained 4 bases not matched to a gene. The chain's CDR3 is CASSQDRGTGAYNEQFF. CDR3 DNA: TGCGCCAGCAGCCAAGATCGCGGGACAGGGGCCTACAATGAGCAGTTCTTC.

The rearrangement links TRBV15 to TRBJ2-7, with D possibly TRBD1 on 6 matching bases. The V gene's germline CDR1 is LNHNV and CDR2 YYDKDF (reference sequence). V lost 3 bases and J 0 bases, leaving 12 bases between the germline ends. This CDR3 contains 15 residues. CDR3 nucleotide sequence: TGTGCCACCAGCAGGTCCGGGGACATCTCCTACGAGCAGTACTTC. Translation gives CATSRSGDISYEQYF.

The chain combines TRBV19 with TRBJ2-2; no reliable D call. V dropped 5 bases and J dropped 1 base, with 11 bases sitting between them. CDR1 is LNHDA and CDR2 is SQIVND in the germline V gene (reference sequence). The CDR3 contains 15 residues. The CDR3 protein is CASSWAEGNTGELFF. CDR3 DNA sequence: TGTGCCAGTAGTTGGGCGGAAGGGAACACCGGGGAGCTGTTTTTT.

In the case of this clone: Other nucleotide sequences from this sample produce the same CDR3. The rearrangement links TRBV11-2 to TRBJ2-7; no firm D call. Germline V gene data show CDR1 as SGHAT and CDR2 as FQNNGV. The CDR3 totals 12 residues. Trimming cost V 2 bases and J 3 bases, with 5 bases left between them. The CDR3 protein is CASSLKSYEQYF. CDR3 sequence (DNA): TGTGCCAGCAGCTTAAAAAGCTACGAGCAGTACTTC.

The chain is built from TRBV29-1 and TRBJ2-7; D is undetermined. The CDR3 runs to 14 residues. Between the trimmed V and J ends, which lost 2 bases and 4 bases, there was a span of 15 bases. Germline V lookup: CDR1 SQVTM, CDR2 ANQGSEA. CDR3 residues: CSVETTVLGYEQYF. In DNA, the CDR3 is TGCAGCGTTGAAACTACAGTACTGGGGTACGAGCAGTACTTC.

The chain joins TRBV5-6 to TRBJ2-2; D is ambiguous. Germline CDR1 reads SGHDT; CDR2 reads YYEEEE. Trimming shortened V by 4 bases and J by 4 bases, and 5 bases separated the two germline ends. The CDR3 totals 12 residues. CDR3 sequence reads: CASSIVTGELFF. Written as DNA, the CDR3 is TGTGCCAGCAGCATTGTCACCGGGGAGCTGTTTTTT.

This chain uses TRBV7-2 with TRBJ1-5; D unresolved. The V end lost 7 bases, the J end lost 7 bases, and 8 bases lay between the germline ends. The CDR3 loop spans 11 amino acids. In germline, CDR1 is SGHTA, CDR2 FQGNSA. The CDR3 DNA reads TGTGCCAGCACCCCAATCCAGCCCCAGCATTTT. It specifies CASTPIQPQHF.

The V call is TRBV6-5, the J call TRBJ2-1; unclear D gene. V shed 5 bases and J shed 6 bases, with 14 bases lying between them. The CDR3 extends over 14 amino acids. Germline V gene lookup returns CDR1 MNHEY and CDR2 SVGAGI. CDR3 nucleotides: TGTGCCAGCAGTCCGTTCGGCGAAGGCAATGAGCAGTTCTTC. This codes for CASSPFGEGNEQFF.